This paragraph covers one TCR beta chain sequence. Its antigen remains unknown. The PCR used 60 Vbeta and 13 Jbeta primers. The assay was immunoSEQ multiplex PCR, and TCRdb's table has in-frame clones only and misses some. The table lists approximately 75,000 clones, 75% to 85% of them singletons, with 18% in the top ten. The sample comes from a study of cytomegalovirus exposure and HLA in healthy donors. Findings and caveats of the study: Reports described diagnosis of cytomegalovirus status by the classifier as highly specific and sensitive.

This CDR3 is 15 amino acids long. Per germline, CDR1 SNHLY and CDR2 FYNNEI. The V end lost 6 bases, the J end lost 1 base, and 16 bases lay between the germline ends. Sequencing input: PBMCs. The clonotype originates from a man between 65 and 85 years old in good health and CMV-seropositive. The chain links TRBV2 to TRBJ2-7, with TRBD1 as a possible D gene (5 bases). The DNA of the CDR3 is TGTGCCAGCAGGTCGGAGCAGGGTCTTTCCTACGAGCAGTACTTC. It is translated as CASRSEQGLSYEQYF.